What follows describes a single T cell receptor beta chain. This clone was recorded a few times. What antigen it recognizes has not been identified. Per-base quality was not reported, and no clone a single base away is much larger than it. The library was obtained by the immunoSEQ multiplex PCR assay. TCRdb took over this immuneACCESS table, retaining in-frame rearrangements with V and J assigned. Such tables are incomplete; in checked studies, under half of the missing clones stem from an unresolved V gene, and the remainder is unexplained. This sample has almost 30,000 clones in its table, and around three quarters of those were observed once. 5.5% to 7.5% of the sample comes from the top ten. This sample is part of a study of Siglec-9 on CD8 T cells in melanoma (dated by TCRdb to the late 2010s). About the full investigation: The study investigated Siglec-9 expression on CD8+ T cells and the role of Siglec-9 in regulating T cells in the melanoma tumor microenvironment. What the study reported, not specific to this receptor: According to the reported findings, Siglec-9 marked and regulated a subset of effector memory CD8+ T cells that seemed to build up inside melanoma tumors.

CDR1 and CDR2 are read off the germline V gene as SNHLY and FYNNEI. The CDR3 spans 14 residues, from the cysteine through the phenylalanine. The CDR3 DNA has 42 bases and is translated from base 1. Trimming at the junction amounts to 6 bases on V and 4 bases on J, and the germline ends lie 15 bases apart. The source material was Siglec-9- CD8+ T cells sorted from blood. The cell subset or site label here, explained by the study, means: CD8 T cells lacking Siglec-9. The origin of this receptor is a human donor in good health. The rearrangement combines TRBV2 with TRBJ1-2; a tentative D call is TRBD1 (5 bases match). The CDR3 corresponds to CASRDPRGTYGYTF. The sequence in DNA is TGTGCCAGCAGAGATCCCCGGGGGACCTATGGCTACACCTTC.